Sequencing of this T cell receptor (beta chain) was carried out in a study of blood T cell repertoires in COVID-19. On the study more broadly: COVID-19 samples, acute and convalescent, were from the United States, Italy and Spain.

This clone has a single count. Deletions cut 4 bases from V and 8 bases from J, with 18 bases between. There are 14 residues in the CDR3. CDR1 is SGHDT and CDR2 is YYEEEE in the germline V gene. This table comes from immunoSEQ multiplex PCR, and its TCRdb copy is limited to in-frame clones, with some not included. The sample has tens of thousands of clones; roughly 80% are singletons. The source material was peripheral blood. V and J are TRBV5-6 and TRBJ1-1; D might be TRBD1 (6 bases). The sequence was obtained from a human donor in a cohort sampled during active COVID-19. The CDR3 DNA sequence: TGTGCCAGCAGCCCAACCGGACCACAGGGAGAAGCTTTCTTT. Protein sequence: CASSPTGPQGEAFF. The variable domain in full, with the rest retrieved from reference TRBV5-6 and TRBJ1-1, is DAGVTQSPTHLIKTRGQQVTLRCSPKSGHDTVSWYQQALGQGPQFIFQYYEEEERQRGNFPDRFSGHQFPNYSSELNVNALLLGDSALYLCASSPTGPQGEAFFGQGTRLTVV.